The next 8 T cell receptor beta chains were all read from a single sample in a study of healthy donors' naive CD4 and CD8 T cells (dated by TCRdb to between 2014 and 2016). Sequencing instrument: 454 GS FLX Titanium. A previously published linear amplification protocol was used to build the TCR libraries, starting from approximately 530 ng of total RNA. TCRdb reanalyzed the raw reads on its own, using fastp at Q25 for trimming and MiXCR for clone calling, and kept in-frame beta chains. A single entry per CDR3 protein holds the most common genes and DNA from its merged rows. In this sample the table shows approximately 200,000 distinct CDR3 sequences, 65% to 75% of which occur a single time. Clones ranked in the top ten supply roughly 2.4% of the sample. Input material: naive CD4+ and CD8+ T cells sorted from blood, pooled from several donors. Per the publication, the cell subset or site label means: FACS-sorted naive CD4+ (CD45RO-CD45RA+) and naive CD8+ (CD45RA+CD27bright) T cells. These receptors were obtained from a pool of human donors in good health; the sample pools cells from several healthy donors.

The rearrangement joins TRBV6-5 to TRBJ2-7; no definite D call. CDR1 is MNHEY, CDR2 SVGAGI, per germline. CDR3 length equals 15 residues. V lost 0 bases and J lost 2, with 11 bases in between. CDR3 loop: CASSYSSAYTYEQYF. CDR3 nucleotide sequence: TGTGCCAGCAGTTACTCGAGCGCGTACACCTACGAGCAGTACTTC.

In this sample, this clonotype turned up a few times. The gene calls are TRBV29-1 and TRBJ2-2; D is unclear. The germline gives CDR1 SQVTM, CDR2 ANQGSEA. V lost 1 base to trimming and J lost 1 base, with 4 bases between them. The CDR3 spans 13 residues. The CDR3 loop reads CSVEAENTGELFF. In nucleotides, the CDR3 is TGCAGCGTTGAAGCTGAGAACACCGGGGAGCTGTTTTTT.

This CDR3 is CSVSDRANTEAFF. The DNA for the CDR3 is TGCAGCGTAAGCGACAGGGCTAACACTGAAGCTTTCTTT. The chain recombines TRBV29-1 with TRBJ1-1; 7 nucleotides align to TRBD1. V shed 6 bases and J 2 bases; nucleotides not matched to a gene: 6. This CDR3 has 13 amino acids. Germline-derived CDR1 and CDR2 are SQVTM and ANQGSEA.

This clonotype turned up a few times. The CDR3 bases are TGTGCCAGCAGCCGGACAGGGAACTATGGCTACACCTTC. Residues: CASSRTGNYGYTF. This sequence joins TRBV6-6 and TRBJ1-2, with TRBD1 identical over 8 bases. Germline values: CDR1 MNHNY, CDR2 SVGAGI (reference sequence). Trimming at V came to 6 bases and at J to 2 bases, leaving 2 bases not matched to a gene. The CDR3 is 13 residues long.

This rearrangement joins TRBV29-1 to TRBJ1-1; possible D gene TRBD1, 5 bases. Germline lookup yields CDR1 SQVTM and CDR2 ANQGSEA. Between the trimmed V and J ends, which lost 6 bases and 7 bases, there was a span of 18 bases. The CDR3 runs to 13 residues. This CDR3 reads CSVPRTRTDEAFF. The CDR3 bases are TGCAGCGTGCCTCGGACACGGACGGATGAAGCTTTCTTT.

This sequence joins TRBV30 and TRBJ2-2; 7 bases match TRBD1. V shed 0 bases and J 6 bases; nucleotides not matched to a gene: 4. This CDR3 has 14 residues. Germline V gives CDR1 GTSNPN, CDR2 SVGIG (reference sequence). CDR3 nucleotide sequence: TGTGCCTGGAGTGTATTAGGGGGCGCCGGGGAGCTGTTTTTT. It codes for CAWSVLGGAGELFF.

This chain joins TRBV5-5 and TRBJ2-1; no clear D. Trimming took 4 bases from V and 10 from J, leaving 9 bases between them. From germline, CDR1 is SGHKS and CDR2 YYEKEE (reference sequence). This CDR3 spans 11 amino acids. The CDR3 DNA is TGTGCCAGCAGCCCTAGGGTGGAGCAGTTCTTC. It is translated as CASSPRVEQFF.

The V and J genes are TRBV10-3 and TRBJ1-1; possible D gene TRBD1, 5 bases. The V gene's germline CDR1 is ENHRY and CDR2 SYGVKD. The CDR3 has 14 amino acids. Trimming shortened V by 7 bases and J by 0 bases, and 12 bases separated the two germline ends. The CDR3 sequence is CAINTDIMNTEAFF. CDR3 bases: TGTGCCATCAATACGGACATAATGAACACTGAAGCTTTCTTT.